This T cell receptor beta chain appears in the sequencing data of a study of technical replicates of blood from a handful of donors. Germline V CDR1 and CDR2: PRHDT, FYEKMQ (reference sequence). The CDR3 consists of 15 residues. The ends lost 4 bases at V and 5 bases at J; junction bases unmatched: 10. Profiled with immunoSEQ multiplex PCR; TCRdb holds only in-frame clones, not every one. The table has about 89,000 clones, roughly 94% seen once. The sequence was obtained from a human donor in good health. This chain joins TRBV13 and TRBJ2-5; 7 nucleotides align to TRBD1. The sequencing input was T cells isolated from PBMCs. CDR3 bases: TGTGCCAGCAGCTGGAAAAGACAGGGAGTGGAGACCCAGTACTTC. Its translation is CASSWKRQGVETQYF. The whole variable domain, filled in from reference TRBV13 and TRBJ2-5, reads AAGVIQSPRHLIKEKRETATLKCYPIPRHDTVYWYQQGPGQDPQFLISFYEKMQSDKGSIPDRFSAQQFSDYHSELNMSSLELGDSALYFCASSWKRQGVETQYFGPGTRLLVL.